This passage covers 2 T cell receptor beta chains from one sample sequenced in a study of control samples from healthy donors and cancer patients. Only in-frame clones appear in the TCRdb table, and some are missing; sequencing was by immunoSEQ multiplex PCR. This table holds around 50,000 clones, around 93% found once. The specimen was PBMCs. These receptors all stem from a man aged 30 to 39 with colorectal cancer.

This chain joins TRBV15 and TRBJ1-2; a possible D gene is TRBD1 (6 bases). There are 16 residues in the CDR3. Germline CDR1 reads LNHNV; CDR2 reads YYDKDF (reference sequence). The V end lost 0 bases, the J end lost 5 bases, and 16 bases lay between the germline ends. CDR3 sequence (DNA): TGTGCCACCAGCAGAGATCGTTTGCGGACAGCATATGGCTACACCTTC. Amino acids: CATSRDRLRTAYGYTF. The full variable domain, its missing parts supplied by reference TRBV15 and TRBJ1-2, is DAMVIQNPRYQVTQFGKPVTLSCSQTLNHNVMYWYQQKSSQAPKLLFHYYDKDFNNEADTPDNFQSRRPNTSFCFLDIRSPGLGDTAMYLCATSRDRLRTAYGYTFGSGTRLTVV.

CDR3: CASSRGREVQTEAFF. The CDR3 region has the DNA TGTGCCAGTAGTAGGGGGCGCGAGGTGCAAACTGAAGCTTTCTTT. J is TRBJ1-1 and V is TRBV19; maybe TRBD1 (6 bases). The germline V gene has CDR1 LNHDA and CDR2 SQIVND (reference sequence). The V end was cut by 4 bases, the J end by 5 bases, with 17 bases between. The CDR3 consists of 15 residues.